The TCR beta chain under discussion was sequenced for a study of T-cell reconstitution after alpha-beta-depleted transplantation in children. Germline V gives CDR1 SGHRS, CDR2 YFSETQ. This CDR3 spans 16 amino acids. With 0 bases clipped from V and 3 bases from J, the junction kept 8 bases outside the gene matches. This clonotype has a handful of counts. Molecular barcoding with unique molecular identifiers was used for the TCRbeta library. From the PCR reads, TCRdb called clonotypes with MiXCR, one entry per CDR3 protein. The sample has about 240,000 distinct CDR3 sequences, 20% to 30% seen once. The rearrangement links TRBV5-1 to TRBJ2-5; TRBD2 agrees at 7 bases. The sample here was PBMCs, taken before TCRalphabeta/CD19-depleted stem cell transplant. The TCR was taken from a girl aged 2-10 years with Fanconi anemia, due to receive a stem cell transplant. The chain's CDR3 is CASSLGGAGVKETQYF. CDR3 nucleotides: TGCGCCAGCAGCTTGGGAGGTGCGGGGGTTAAAGAGACCCAGTACTTC. The full variable domain, its missing parts supplied by reference TRBV5-1 and TRBJ2-5, is KAGVTQTPRYLIKTRGQQVTLSCSPISGHRSVSWYQQTPGQGLQFLFEYFSETQRNKGNFPGRFSGRQFSNSRSEMNVSTLELGDSALYLCASSLGGAGVKETQYFGPGTRLLVL.